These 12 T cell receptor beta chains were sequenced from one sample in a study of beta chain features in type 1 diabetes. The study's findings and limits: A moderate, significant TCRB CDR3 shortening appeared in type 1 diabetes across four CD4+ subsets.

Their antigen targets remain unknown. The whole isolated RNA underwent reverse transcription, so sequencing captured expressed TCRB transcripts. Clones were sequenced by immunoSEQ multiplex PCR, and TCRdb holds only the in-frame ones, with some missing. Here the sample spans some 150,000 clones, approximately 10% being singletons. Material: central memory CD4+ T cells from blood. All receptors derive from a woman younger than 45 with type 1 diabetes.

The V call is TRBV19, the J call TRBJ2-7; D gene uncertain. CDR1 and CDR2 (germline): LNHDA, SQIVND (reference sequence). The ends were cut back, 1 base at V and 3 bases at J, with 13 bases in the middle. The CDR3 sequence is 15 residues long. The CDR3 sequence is CASSIGAFSFYEQYF. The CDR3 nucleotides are TGTGCCAGTAGTATAGGAGCCTTCTCTTTCTACGAGCAGTACTTC.

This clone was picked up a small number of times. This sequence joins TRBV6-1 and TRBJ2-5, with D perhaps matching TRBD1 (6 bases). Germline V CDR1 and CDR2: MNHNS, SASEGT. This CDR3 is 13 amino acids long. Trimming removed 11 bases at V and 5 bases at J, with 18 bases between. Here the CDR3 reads CAGDRRLGETQYF. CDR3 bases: TGTGCCGGTGACAGGAGGTTGGGGGAGACCCAGTACTTC.

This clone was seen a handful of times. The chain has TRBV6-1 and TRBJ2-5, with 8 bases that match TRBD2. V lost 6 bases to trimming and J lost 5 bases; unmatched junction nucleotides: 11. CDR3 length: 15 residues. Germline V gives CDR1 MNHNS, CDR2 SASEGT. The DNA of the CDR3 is TGTGCCAGCAGGGGGAGCGGGAGCGGTAGGGAGACCCAGTACTTC. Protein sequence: CASRGSGSGRETQYF.

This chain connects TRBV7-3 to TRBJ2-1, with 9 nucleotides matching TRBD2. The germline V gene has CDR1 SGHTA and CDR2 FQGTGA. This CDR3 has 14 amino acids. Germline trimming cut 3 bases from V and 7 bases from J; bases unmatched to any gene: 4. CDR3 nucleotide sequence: TGTGCCAGCAGCTTGGCGGGAGGGCGGAATGAGCAGTTCTTC. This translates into CASSLAGGRNEQFF.

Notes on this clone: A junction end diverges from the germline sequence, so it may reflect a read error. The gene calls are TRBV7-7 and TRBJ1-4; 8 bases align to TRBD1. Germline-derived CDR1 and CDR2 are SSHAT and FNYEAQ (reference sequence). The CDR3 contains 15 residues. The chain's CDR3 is CASSRGQGYNEKLFF. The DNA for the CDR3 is TGTGCTAGCAGCAGAGGACAGGGTTATAATGAAAAACTGTTTTTT.

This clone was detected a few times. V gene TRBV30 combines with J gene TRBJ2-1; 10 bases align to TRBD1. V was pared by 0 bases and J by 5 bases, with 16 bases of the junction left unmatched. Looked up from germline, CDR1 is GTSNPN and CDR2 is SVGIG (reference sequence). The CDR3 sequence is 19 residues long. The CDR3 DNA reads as TGTGCCTGGAGTGTACTGTTCCGGGACAGGGGAGGGAAGGACAATGAGCAGTTCTTC. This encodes CAWSVLFRDRGGKDNEQFF.

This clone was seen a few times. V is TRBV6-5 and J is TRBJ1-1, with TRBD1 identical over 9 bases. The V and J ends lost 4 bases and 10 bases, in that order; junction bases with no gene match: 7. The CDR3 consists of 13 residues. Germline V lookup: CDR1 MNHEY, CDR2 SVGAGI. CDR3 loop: CASSSPRTGAAFF. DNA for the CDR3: TGTGCCAGCAGTTCACCCCGGACAGGGGCAGCTTTCTTT.

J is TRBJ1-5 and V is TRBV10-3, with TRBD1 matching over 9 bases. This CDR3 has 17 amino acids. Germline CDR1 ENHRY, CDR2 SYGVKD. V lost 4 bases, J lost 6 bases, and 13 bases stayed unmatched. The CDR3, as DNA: TGTGCCATCAGTGTAACAGGGGGCCCAGGGTCTGGTCAGCCCCAGCATTTT. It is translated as CAISVTGGPGSGQPQHF.

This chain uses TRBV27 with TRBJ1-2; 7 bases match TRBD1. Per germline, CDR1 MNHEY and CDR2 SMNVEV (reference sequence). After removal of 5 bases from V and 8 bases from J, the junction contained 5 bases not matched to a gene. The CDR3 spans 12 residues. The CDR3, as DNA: TGTGCCAGCAGTCAGACAGGGAGCGGCTACACCTTC. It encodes CASSQTGSGYTF.

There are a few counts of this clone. CDR3 residues: CAWSVVVPYEQYF. As DNA, the CDR3 is TGTGCCTGGAGTGTGGTAGTCCCCTACGAGCAGTACTTC. V is TRBV30 and J is TRBJ2-7; D is unclear. Germline assignment: CDR1 GTSNPN and CDR2 SVGIG (reference sequence). Trimming pared 0 bases from V and 2 bases from J, leaving 8 bases between. The CDR3 runs 13 residues.

The chain's CDR3 is CASSPRSDTGELFF. In DNA, the CDR3 is TGTGCCAGCAGCCCCCGGTCGGACACCGGGGAGCTGTTTTTT. The chain uses TRBV9 and TRBJ2-2; D gene ambiguous. The germline V gene encodes CDR1 SGDLS and CDR2 YYNGEE. The germline V and J ends were trimmed by 4 bases and 3 bases, with 10 bases remaining between them. This CDR3 region has 14 residues.

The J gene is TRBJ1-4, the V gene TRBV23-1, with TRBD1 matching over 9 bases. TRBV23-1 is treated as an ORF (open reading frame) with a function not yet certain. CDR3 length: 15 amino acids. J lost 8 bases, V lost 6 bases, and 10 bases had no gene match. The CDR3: CASSVTGTGREKLFF. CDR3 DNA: TGCGCCAGCAGCGTCACCGGGACAGGGCGCGAAAAACTGTTTTTT.